These T cell receptor beta chains were read from a single sample in a study of shared clonotypes between healthy human individuals. Only in-frame clones appear in the TCRdb table, and some are missing; sequencing was by immunoSEQ multiplex PCR. The sample shows about 320,000 clones, around 86% of them seen only once. The specimen sequenced was memory CD8+ T cells sorted from blood. The source is a man aged 18 to 30 in good health. The conserved cysteine and the conserved F or W are not part of the CDR3 here. Fields, in order: J gene, CDR3 length, V gene, CDR3 protein.

J: TRBJ2-7
length: 13
V: TRBV13
CDR3: ASSLLGLASYEQY

J: TRBJ2-1
length: 15
V: TRBV5-6
CDR3: ASSLPIGEVSYNEQF

J: TRBJ2-7
length: 15
V: TRBV7-2
CDR3: ASSLDTLAGGFYEQY

J: TRBJ1-2
length: 13
V: TRBV5-4
CDR3: ASSLTGPLGYGYT

J: TRBJ2-3
length: 14
V: TRBV7-8
CDR3: ASSLVELLITDTQY

J: TRBJ1-4
length: 12
V: TRBV27
CDR3: ASRPQSPNEKLF

J: TRBJ1-2
length: 12
V: TRBV29-1
CDR3: SVEEVGQEVGYT

J: TRBJ2-2
length: 12
V: TRBV18
CDR3: ASIRDRGFGELF

J: TRBJ2-6
length: 18
V: TRBV6-1
CDR3: ASSVIQGPISHPGANVLT

J: TRBJ2-7
length: 14
V: TRBV27
CDR3: ASSPSQGPRSYEQY

J: TRBJ2-4
length: 10
V: TRBV29-1
CDR3: SVEGDSNIQY

J: -
length: 14
V: TRBV25-1
CDR3: ASSEQSSDRGYEQY

J: TRBJ2-3
length: 13
V: TRBV9
CDR3: ASSSSGAGTDTQY

J: TRBJ1-1
length: 10
V: TRBV13
CDR3: ASSAHSAEAF

J: TRBJ2-3
length: 13
V: TRBV9
CDR3: ASSETRGVGDTQY

J: TRBJ1-2
length: 13
V: TRBV7-9
CDR3: ASSLQELRFYGYT

J: TRBJ2-1
length: 12
V: TRBV5-1
CDR3: ASSLGLAGFEQF

J: TRBJ2-7
length: 10
V: TRBV6-5
CDR3: ASSYGGGEQY

J: TRBJ2-7
length: 14
V: TRBV5-1
CDR3: ASSFLKTSSAYEQY

J: TRBJ2-1
length: 10
V: TRBV10-3
CDR3: AISDSGSGQF

J: TRBJ1-2
length: 12
V: TRBV7-8
CDR3: ASSFRPGNSGYT

J: TRBJ2-7
length: 12
V: TRBV6-1
CDR3: ASSARDGPYEQY

J: TRBJ2-7
length: 12
V: TRBV27
CDR3: ASSFSRSGYEQY

J: TRBJ1-2
length: 9
V: TRBV28
CDR3: ASLQGEGYT

J: TRBJ1-1
length: 12
V: TRBV28
CDR3: ASSYIAVNTEAF

J: TRBJ1-5
length: 13
V: TRBV10-3
CDR3: AISGDRDSNQPQH

J: TRBJ1-2
length: 11
V: TRBV7-2
CDR3: ASSLTISYGYT